One and the same sample provided the 8 T cell receptor beta chains below, sequenced in a study of identical twins. MiXCR, run by TCRdb on the 5' RACE reads, gives a single entry per CDR3 protein. Found here are 200,000 to 250,000 distinct CDR3 sequences, 6% to 9% of them singletons; the top ten hold 1.9%. This sample also appeared in a second study, on yellow fever vaccine responses in identical twins.

Input material: memory (CD45RO+) T cells sorted from blood. The receptors come from a woman aged 18-29 years in good health.

This clonotype was seen ten or more times. The chain recombines TRBV12-3 or TRBV12-4 with TRBJ1-1; D is unclear. This CDR3 spans 12 amino acids. Between the trimmed V and J ends, which lost 6 bases and 1 base, there was a span of 6 bases. The CDR3, as DNA: TGTGCCAGCAGCCTCAGGAACACTGAAGCTTTCTTT. It encodes CASSLRNTEAFF.

This clonotype has just one count. The chain employs TRBV20-1 and TRBJ2-5; TRBD1 matches at 8 bases. The germline V gene has CDR1 DFQATT and CDR2 SNEGSKA (reference sequence). The CDR3 covers 15 residues. The J segment lost 3 bases and the V segment lost 4 bases, leaving 10 bases of the junction unmatched. The CDR3 spells CSAKLATGGKETQYF. The CDR3 region has the DNA TGCAGTGCTAAACTTGCAACAGGGGGGAAAGAGACCCAGTACTTC.

This clonotype has at least ten counts. V gene TRBV12-3 or TRBV12-4 combines with J gene TRBJ2-1, with 7 bases identical to TRBD1. The CDR3 extends over 14 amino acids. Unmatched junction bases numbered 8, after V lost 6 bases and J lost 6 bases. CDR3: CASRETGSGNEQFF. CDR3 DNA: TGTGCCAGCAGGGAGACAGGGTCCGGCAATGAGCAGTTCTTC.

Many counts were recorded for this clonotype. The chain employs TRBV7-2 and TRBJ1-1; weak D call: TRBD1 (6 bases). CDR1 SGHTA and CDR2 FQGNSA come from the germline V gene. Trimming stripped 3 bases from V and 1 base from J, with 9 bases between. The CDR3 is 14 residues long. The CDR3 loop is CASSFLGGNTEAFF. The CDR3 DNA is TGTGCCAGCAGCTTTTTAGGGGGGAACACTGAAGCTTTCTTT.

This clonotype was detected many times. The rearrangement joins TRBV6-1 to TRBJ2-3, with a weak D call TRBD2 (6 bases). The length of the CDR3 is 13 residues. V was cut by 6 bases and J by 1 base, with 8 bases left in between. CDR1 is MNHNS and CDR2 is SASEGT in the germline V gene. CDR3 protein: CASRLAGTDTQYF. The CDR3 nucleotides read TGTGCCAGCAGACTAGCTGGCACAGATACGCAGTATTTT.

This clonotype has ten or more counts. This chain connects TRBV4-3 to TRBJ1-5; D is ambiguous. From germline, CDR1 is LGHNA and CDR2 YSLEER. The CDR3 runs to 15 residues. With 0 bases removed from V and 0 bases from J, the gap between germline ends came to 6 bases. The CDR3 spells CASSQDRGSNQPQHF. Written as DNA, the CDR3 is TGCGCCAGCAGCCAAGATCGGGGTAGCAATCAGCCCCAGCATTTT.

A few counts support this clonotype. The rearrangement uses TRBV11-3 and TRBJ2-1; 7 bases are a match to TRBD1. The V segment lost 5 bases and the J segment 8 bases; nucleotides outside the gene matches: 9. Germline V gives CDR1 SGHNT, CDR2 YENEEA. The CDR3 length is 14 residues. The CDR3 bases are TGTGCCAGCAGCCAAACAGGGGTCTATGATGAGCAGTTCTTC. Protein product: CASSQTGVYDEQFF.

In this sample, this clonotype turned up many times. This chain joins TRBV20-1 and TRBJ2-3; TRBD2 aligns across 10 bases. J was trimmed by 4 bases and V by 6 bases; bases with no gene match: 13. This CDR3 contains 16 residues. Germline lookup yields CDR1 DFQATT and CDR2 SNEGSKA (reference sequence). CDR3 sequence (DNA): TGCAGTGCCCTCCCAATAGCGGGAGGAAACCCAGATACGCAGTATTTT. This gives the protein CSALPIAGGNPDTQYF.